Shown below are 29 T cell receptor beta chains from a single sample sequenced in a study of blood T cell repertoires in COVID-19. The protocol was immunoSEQ multiplex PCR, while the TCRdb copy is restricted to in-frame clones and leaves out a portion. The sample has tens of thousands of clones; roughly 92% are singletons. Input material: peripheral blood. The receptors were gathered from a man aged 50-59 years with active COVID-19.

The chain has TRBV29-1 and TRBJ1-2, with 11 bases fitting TRBD1. CDR3 size: 14 residues. V dropped 1 base and J dropped 4; count of bases not matched to a gene: 2. Germline V gives CDR1 SQVTM, CDR2 ANQGSEA. The CDR3 bases are TGCAGCGTTGAAGGGACAGGGGGCACCTATGGCTACACCTTC. It specifies CSVEGTGGTYGYTF.

This chain joins TRBV5-1 and TRBJ2-7; possible D gene TRBD1, 6 bases. Germline-derived CDR1 and CDR2 are SGHRS and YFSETQ. The CDR3 contains 12 residues. V lost 3 bases to trimming and J lost 6 bases, with 10 bases between them. CDR3 residues: CASSYSGAEQYF. The CDR3 DNA sequence: TGCGCCAGCAGCTATTCAGGGGCCGAGCAGTACTTC.

With regard to this clone: The germline gene is not matched at one end of the junction; a read error may be the cause. V is TRBV4-1 and J is TRBJ1-1; D is unresolved. The CDR3 length is 15 residues. CDR1 is MGHRA and CDR2 is YSYEKL in the germline V gene. The CDR3 here is CASSQVSAVNTEAFF. DNA of the CDR3: TGCGCCAGCAGCCAAGTCTCGGCGGTGAATACTGAAGCTTTCTTT.

The J gene is TRBJ1-5, the V gene TRBV9, with 7 positions matching TRBD1. CDR1 and CDR2 (germline): SGDLS, YYNGEE. This CDR3 comprises 15 residues. J lost 4 bases, V lost 7 bases, and 11 bases had no gene match. This chain's CDR3 is CASALRDSANQPQHF. CDR3 in DNA: TGTGCCAGCGCCCTAAGGGACAGTGCTAATCAGCCCCAGCATTTT.

This chain connects TRBV6-6 to TRBJ2-7, with TRBD2 identical over 11 bases. The CDR3 has 12 residues. The V segment lost 8 bases and the J segment 6 bases; nucleotides outside the gene matches: 3. Looked up from germline, CDR1 is MNHNY and CDR2 is SVGAGI (reference sequence). The CDR3 coding sequence is TGTGCCAGCCAGCTAGCGGGAGGCGAGCAGTACTTC. This translates into CASQLAGGEQYF.

The rearrangement links TRBV11-2 to TRBJ1-2; no clear D. CDR1 is SGHAT and CDR2 is FQNNGV in the germline V gene. This CDR3 has 19 amino acids. V was trimmed by 4 bases and J by 0 bases, leaving 24 bases between them. The CDR3 region is CASSSSGGGKFGTNYGYTF. CDR3 nucleotides: TGTGCCAGCAGCTCCTCGGGAGGAGGGAAGTTTGGGACTAACTATGGCTACACCTTC.

The chain employs TRBV5-1 and TRBJ1-1; D might be TRBD1 (5 bases). CDR3 length equals 13 residues. The germline V and J ends were trimmed by 0 bases and 6 bases, with 9 bases remaining between them. Germline assignment: CDR1 SGHRS and CDR2 YFSETQ. CDR3 nucleotides: TGCGCCAGCAGCTTGGGGACAAGTCCTGAAGCTTTCTTT. As protein: CASSLGTSPEAFF. Full variable domain (rest looked up from reference TRBV5-1 and TRBJ1-1): KAGVTQTPRYLIKTRGQQVTLSCSPISGHRSVSWYQQTPGQGLQFLFEYFSETQRNKGNFPGRFSGRQFSNSRSEMNVSTLELGDSALYLCASSLGTSPEAFFGQGTRLTVV.

This clone was picked up a small number of times. The chain couples TRBV20-1 to TRBJ2-7; TRBD2 agrees at 9 bases. The CDR3 has 15 amino acids. Germline V gene sequence: CDR1 DFQATT, CDR2 SNEGSKA (reference sequence). Trimming cost V 3 bases and J 4 bases; bases outside gene matches: 10. CDR3 region: CSASSGLAGDYEQYF. CDR3 in DNA: TGCAGTGCTAGTTCGGGATTAGCGGGGGATTACGAGCAGTACTTC.

The chain recombines TRBV30 with TRBJ1-2; TRBD1 agrees at 7 bases. Trimming cost V 1 base and J 2 bases; bases outside gene matches: 1. The CDR3 consists of 13 residues. Germline CDR1 reads GTSNPN; CDR2 reads SVGIG (reference sequence). The CDR3 here is CAWSAGQNYGYTF. CDR3 coding DNA: TGTGCCTGGAGTGCGGGACAGAACTATGGCTACACCTTC. Full variable domain (remainder filled in from reference TRBV30 and TRBJ1-2): SQTIHQWPATLVQPVGSPLSLECTVEGTSNPNLYWYRQAAGRGLQLLFYSVGIGQISSEVPQNLSASRPQDRQFILSSKKLLLSDSGFYLCAWSAGQNYGYTFGSGTRLTVV.

CDR3 DNA: TGTGCCAGTAGCGACCTTATCCGGGACAAGAACACTGAAGCTTTCTTT. Amino acids: CASSDLIRDKNTEAFF. This chain joins TRBV19 and TRBJ1-1; maybe TRBD1 (6 bases). Looked up from germline, CDR1 is LNHDA and CDR2 is SQIVND (reference sequence). The CDR3 extends over 16 amino acids. V was pared by 6 bases and J by 1 base, with 18 bases between.

The V call is TRBV5-1, the J call TRBJ1-1; 7 bases are shared with TRBD1. Germline CDR1 and CDR2: SGHRS and YFSETQ. There are 16 residues in the CDR3. The trim removed 3 bases at V and 1 base at J, leaving 9 bases unmatched. CDR3 sequence: CASSSGTAPANTEAFF. The DNA of the CDR3 is TGCGCCAGCAGCTCCGGGACAGCCCCGGCGAACACTGAAGCTTTCTTT.

The table lists this clone with a few counts. The rearrangement uses TRBV6-5 and TRBJ2-7; 12 bases fit TRBD2. CDR1 and CDR2 from the germline V gene are MNHEY and SVGAGI. The CDR3 totals 15 residues. The V and J ends lost 6 bases and 0 bases, in that order; junction bases with no gene match: 3. The DNA of the CDR3 is TGTGCCAGCAGCGCGACTAGCGGGGGCTCCTACGAGCAGTACTTC. This encodes CASSATSGGSYEQYF.

The chain combines TRBV4-2 with TRBJ2-7; TRBD2 matches 10 bases. Germline V gene sequence: CDR1 LGHNA, CDR2 YNFKEQ. This CDR3 spans 16 amino acids. With 1 base clipped from V and 3 bases from J, the junction kept 6 bases outside the gene matches. The CDR3 sequence: CASSQVVSSGSYEQYF. As DNA, the CDR3 is TGTGCCAGCAGCCAAGTAGTGTCTAGCGGGAGCTACGAGCAGTACTTC.

The rearrangement links TRBV5-8 to TRBJ1-2; 7 bases align to TRBD1. Germline CDR1 reads SGHTS; CDR2 reads YDEGEE. The trim removed 0 bases at V and 7 bases at J, leaving 12 bases unmatched. This CDR3 is built from 16 residues. This CDR3 reads CASSLGAEGATGGYTF. The CDR3 DNA is TGTGCCAGCAGCTTGGGAGCGGAGGGGGCAACGGGTGGCTACACCTTC.

This chain connects TRBV5-1 to TRBJ1-1, with 10 bases that match TRBD1. Germline V gene lookup returns CDR1 SGHRS and CDR2 YFSETQ. V was clipped by 0 bases and J by 1 base; unmatched bases: 3. The CDR3 has 16 amino acids. In nucleotides, the CDR3 is TGCGCCAGCAGCTTGGCGACAGGGGGCTGGAACACTGAAGCTTTCTTT. This gives the protein CASSLATGGWNTEAFF.

V and J are TRBV25-1 and TRBJ2-5; D might be TRBD2 (6 bases). The V end was cut by 6 bases, the J end by 0 bases, with 14 bases between. The germline V gene has CDR1 MGHDK and CDR2 SYGVNS. CDR3 length: 15 residues. In nucleotides, the CDR3 is TGTGCCAGCAGATCCGCGGAGGGGTACCAAGAGACCCAGTACTTC. The encoded protein is CASRSAEGYQETQYF.

The V gene is TRBV5-1, the J gene TRBJ2-1; TRBD2 matches at 9 bases. V shed 6 bases, J shed 7 bases, and the junction held 23 bases outside the gene matches. Germline V gene data show CDR1 as SGHRS and CDR2 as YFSETQ. The CDR3 runs 19 residues. In DNA form, the CDR3 reads TGCGCCAGCACCAGGGACACCCCGGGGCGGGAGGGCCTGGAAAATGAGCAGTTCTTC. It yields the protein CASTRDTPGREGLENEQFF.

The chain recombines TRBV11-2 with TRBJ2-7, with D maybe TRBD1 (6 bases). The length of the CDR3 is 16 residues. The V end lost 5 bases, the J end lost 1 base, and 18 bases lay between the germline ends. The V gene's germline CDR1 is SGHAT and CDR2 FQNNGV. The CDR3 loop reads CASSPIRYRDSYEQYF. CDR3 coding DNA: TGTGCCAGCAGCCCAATCCGGTACAGGGATTCCTACGAGCAGTACTTC.

The rearrangement links TRBV7-2 to TRBJ2-7, with 7 bases fitting TRBD1. Germline V gene lookup returns CDR1 SGHTA and CDR2 FQGNSA. The J segment lost 0 bases and the V segment lost 1 base, leaving 3 bases of the junction unmatched. The CDR3 is 15 amino acids. CDR3 nucleotide sequence: TGTGCCAGCAGCTTAGGGACAGGACTCTCCTACGAGCAGTACTTC. The encoded protein is CASSLGTGLSYEQYF.

Here the CDR3 reads CASSFGTSGRNEQFF. The CDR3 region has the DNA TGTGCCAGCAGTTTCGGGACTAGCGGGAGAAATGAGCAGTTCTTC. The rearrangement joins TRBV27 to TRBJ2-1; 14 bases are shared with TRBD2. V was pared by 3 bases and J by 7 bases, with 2 bases of the junction left unmatched. CDR1 and CDR2 from the germline V gene are MNHEY and SMNVEV (reference sequence). The length of the CDR3 is 15 residues.

The chain joins TRBV2 to TRBJ1-2; 8 bases agree with TRBD1. Looked up from germline, CDR1 is SNHLY and CDR2 is FYNNEI. The CDR3 is made up of 17 amino acids. The trim removed 4 bases at V and 0 bases at J, leaving 10 bases unmatched. In DNA, the CDR3 is TGTGCCAGCAGTGTTGATCGGGACAGGCAAGCTAACTATGGCTACACCTTC. Amino acid sequence: CASSVDRDRQANYGYTF.

The CDR3 here is CASSIDQGAVDQPQHF. CDR3 nucleotides: TGTGCCAGTAGTATAGATCAGGGGGCGGTGGATCAGCCCCAGCATTTT. The chain joins TRBV19 to TRBJ1-5, with 8 bases fitting TRBD1. The length of the CDR3 is 16 residues. The V segment lost 0 bases and the J segment 5 bases; nucleotides outside the gene matches: 6. Germline V gives CDR1 LNHDA, CDR2 SQIVND (reference sequence).

This chain joins TRBV6-5 and TRBJ1-1, with D tentatively TRBD1 (6 bases). Germline V gives CDR1 MNHEY, CDR2 SVGAGI. CDR3 length: 14 residues. The V and J ends lost 4 bases and 5 bases respectively, with 14 bases between them. The CDR3 region is CASSSLSGVTEAFF. CDR3 nucleotides: TGTGCCAGCAGTTCCTTGTCAGGGGTAACTGAAGCTTTCTTT.

The chain joins TRBV29-1 to TRBJ2-7; possible D gene TRBD1, 6 bases. V lost 6 bases to trimming and J lost 6 bases, with 9 bases between them. The CDR3 extends over 10 amino acids. The germline V gene has CDR1 SQVTM and CDR2 ANQGSEA. The CDR3 coding sequence is TGCAGCGTGGGACAAGGCGAGCAGTACTTC. It codes for CSVGQGEQYF.

The chain uses TRBV19 and TRBJ2-2; weak D call: TRBD2 (5 bases). Germline-derived CDR1 and CDR2 are LNHDA and SQIVND (reference sequence). Trimming shortened V by 5 bases and J by 8 bases, and 12 bases separated the two germline ends. This CDR3 has 13 residues. This CDR3 reads CASSDRPGGELFF. CDR3 nucleotides: TGTGCCAGTAGTGACCGCCCGGGAGGGGAGCTGTTTTTT.

This clone appeared a few times. This chain links TRBV2 with TRBJ1-6; no clear D gene. The CDR3 totals 13 residues. V lost 3 bases to trimming and J lost 10 bases, with 10 bases between them. The germline CDR1 and CDR2 sequences are SNHLY and FYNNEI. The CDR3 region is CASSDEVLSPLHF. DNA for the CDR3: TGTGCCAGCAGTGATGAGGTTCTATCACCCCTCCACTTT.

This clone was seen a single time. This sequence joins TRBV4-3 and TRBJ2-3, with TRBD1 identical over 7 bases. The CDR3 contains 12 residues. Trimming at V came to 1 base and at J to 8 bases, leaving 0 bases not matched to a gene. CDR1 is LGHNA, CDR2 YSLEER, per germline. The CDR3 DNA is TGCGCCAGCAGCCAAGCAGGGGGTACGCAGTATTTT. Amino acid sequence: CASSQAGGTQYF.

V gene TRBV5-5 combines with J gene TRBJ1-2, with D perhaps TRBD1 (5 bases). CDR3 length: 15 amino acids. V lost 1 base, J lost 4 bases, and 14 bases lay in between. CDR1 and CDR2 (germline): SGHKS, YYEKEE (reference sequence). CDR3 DNA: TGTGCCAGCAGCTTGCGAAGGGGCGTGGGCTATGGCTACACCTTC. It encodes CASSLRRGVGYGYTF.

The chain is built from TRBV30 and TRBJ1-3; D gene ambiguous. Trimming removed 0 bases from V and 0 bases from J, with 9 bases in between. Looked up from germline, CDR1 is GTSNPN and CDR2 is SVGIG (reference sequence). This CDR3 comprises 15 residues. CDR3 residues: CAWSVPRSSGNTIYF. CDR3 sequence (DNA): TGTGCCTGGAGTGTACCCAGGTCCTCTGGAAACACCATATATTTT.